The TCR beta chain described here comes from a study of early T cells in non-severe SARS-CoV-2 infection. Germline values: CDR1 SGHRS, CDR2 YFSETQ. The CDR3 contains 15 residues. V shed 5 bases, J shed 1 base, and the junction held 4 bases outside the gene matches. Unique molecular identifiers were attached to individual cDNA molecules. TCRdb passed the 5' RACE reads through MiXCR, listing each CDR3 protein once. The data show around 26,000 distinct CDR3 sequences, more than 4.5% seen once. This chain uses TRBV5-1 with TRBJ2-3; 10 nucleotides line up with TRBD2. The clonotype originates from an adult who was a healthcare worker with PCR-confirmed SARS-CoV-2 infection or an uninfected control (not recorded which). Material for sequencing was whole blood. This CDR3 is CASRRLAGGTDTQYF. The CDR3 region has the DNA TGCGCCAGCAGGAGGCTAGCGGGGGGCACAGATACGCAGTATTTT.